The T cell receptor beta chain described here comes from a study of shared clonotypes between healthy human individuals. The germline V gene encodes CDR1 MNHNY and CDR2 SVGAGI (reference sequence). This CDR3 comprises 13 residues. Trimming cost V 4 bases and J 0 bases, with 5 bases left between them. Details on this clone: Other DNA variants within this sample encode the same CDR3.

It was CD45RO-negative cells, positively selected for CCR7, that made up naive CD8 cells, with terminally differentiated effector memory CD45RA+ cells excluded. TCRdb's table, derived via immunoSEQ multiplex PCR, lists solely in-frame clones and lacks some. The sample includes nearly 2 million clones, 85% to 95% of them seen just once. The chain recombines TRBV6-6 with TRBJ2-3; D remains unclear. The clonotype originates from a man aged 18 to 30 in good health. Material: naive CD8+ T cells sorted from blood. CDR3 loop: CASSSDSTDTQYF. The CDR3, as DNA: TGTGCCAGCAGTTCAGACAGCACAGATACGCAGTATTTT.